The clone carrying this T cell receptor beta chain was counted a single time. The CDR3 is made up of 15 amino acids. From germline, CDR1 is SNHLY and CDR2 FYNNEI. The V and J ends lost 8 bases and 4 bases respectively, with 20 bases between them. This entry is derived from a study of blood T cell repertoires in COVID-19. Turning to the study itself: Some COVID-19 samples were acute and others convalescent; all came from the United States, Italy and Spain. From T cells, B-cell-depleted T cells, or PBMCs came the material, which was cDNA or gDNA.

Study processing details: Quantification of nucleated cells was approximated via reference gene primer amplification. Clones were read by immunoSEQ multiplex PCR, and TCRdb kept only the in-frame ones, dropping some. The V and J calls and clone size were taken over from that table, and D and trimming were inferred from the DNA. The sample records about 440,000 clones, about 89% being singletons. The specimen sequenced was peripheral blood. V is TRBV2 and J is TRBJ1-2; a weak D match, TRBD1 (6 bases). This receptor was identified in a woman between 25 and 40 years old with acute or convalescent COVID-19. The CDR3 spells CASGQRGGRIYGYTF. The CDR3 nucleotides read TGTGCCAGCGGCCAACGAGGGGGACGGATCTATGGCTACACCTTC.